These 27 T cell receptor beta chains were all obtained from the same sample, sequenced in a study of T cell clonality in common variable immunodeficiency. Some clones are missing from TCRdb's copy, which holds only in-frame ones; the method was immunoSEQ multiplex PCR. The sample has approximately 45,000 clones, none seen only once. The sequencing sample was made of peripheral blood mononuclear cells. Every receptor here comes from a person between 18 and 75 years old in good health.

This clone was seen ten or more times. From the germline J gene comes the end of the CDR3, since the read stops 3 residues before it. This rearrangement joins TRBV19 to TRBJ1-2, with D maybe TRBD1 (6 bases). CDR1 LNHDA and CDR2 SQIVND come from the germline V gene (reference sequence). CDR3 length: 12 residues. The CDR3: CASRGWDYGYTF. The DNA read from the CDR3 is TGTGCAAGCAGGGGCTGGGACTATGGC.

This clone has a count of ten or more. CDR3 sequence: CASSLEEGGTDTQYF. The covered CDR3 bases are TGCGCCAGCAGCTTGGAAGAGGGTGGCACAGATACG. The chain joins TRBV5-1 to TRBJ2-3; perhaps TRBD2 as D (5 bases). The sequence runs out 3 residues before the end of the CDR3; the remainder is reconstructed from the germline J gene. Trimming removed 0 bases from V and 1 base from J, with 9 bases in between. The CDR3 covers 15 residues. The germline V gene has CDR1 SGHRS and CDR2 YFSETQ.

To note about this clone: The read terminates 3 residues before the CDR3 end, so the remaining end is supplied by the germline J gene. The chain recombines TRBV27 with TRBJ2-7, with no clear D. Trimming took off 3 bases at V and 2 bases at J, with 14 bases between the two ends. The CDR3 extends over 15 amino acids. CDR1 MNHEY and CDR2 SMNVEV come from the germline V gene (reference sequence). Incomplete CDR3 DNA: TGTGCCAGCAGTTTGACTTCACGAGGAGCCTACGAG. It specifies CASSLTSRGAYE. The whole CDR3 sequence reads CASSLTSRGAYEQYF.

This clone has at least ten counts. A junction end diverges from the germline sequence, so it may reflect a read error. Read sequence stops 3 residues before the CDR3 end, and the germline J gene provides the missing end. The rearrangement joins TRBV7-6 to TRBJ2-3; D uncertain. CDR3 length: 16 amino acids. From germline, CDR1 is SGHVS and CDR2 FNYEAQ. CDR3 DNA (partial): TGTGCCAGCAGTTTAGACGATAGCCTCACCACAGATACG. The encoded protein is CASSLDDSLTTDT. The complete CDR3 reads CASSLDDSLTTDTQYF. Based on the CDR3 plus reference TRBV7-6 and TRBJ2-3, the full variable domain is GAGVSQSPRYKVTKRGQDVALRCDPISGHVSLYWYRQALGQGPEFLTYFNYEAQQDKSGLPNDRFSAERPEGSISTLTIQRTEQRDSAMYRCASSLDDSLTTDTQYFGPGTRLTVL.

This clone was counted at least ten times. The CDR3 end falls 3 residues outside the read, so it is completed with the germline J gene. V and J are TRBV19 and TRBJ2-5; 9 nucleotides agree with TRBD2. V dropped 4 bases and J dropped 4; count of bases not matched to a gene: 4. Germline CDR1 reads LNHDA; CDR2 reads SQIVND (reference sequence). The CDR3 totals 14 residues. The part of the CDR3 DNA that was read is TGTGCCAGTAGTAAGGGGACTAGCCTAGAGACC. Its protein is CASSKGTSLET. The CDR3 as a whole reads CASSKGTSLETQYF.

This clone was recorded at least ten times. The sequenced fragment ends 3 residues before the CDR3 boundary, so the rest is inferred from the germline J gene. V and J are TRBV5-6 and TRBJ1-1; no clear D. In germline, CDR1 is SGHDT, CDR2 YYEEEE. V was cut by 0 bases and J by 2 bases, with 5 bases left in between. There are 13 residues in the CDR3. The CDR3 region is CASSLARNTEAFF. Incomplete CDR3 DNA: TGTGCCAGCAGCTTGGCCAGAAACACTGAA.

Ten or more counts support this clone. Read coverage stops 3 residues before the CDR3 terminus; the germline J gene supplies the remainder. The V and J genes are TRBV4-1 and TRBJ2-3; D is ambiguous. Germline CDR1 MGHRA, CDR2 YSYEKL. This CDR3 is 13 amino acids long. V gave up 0 bases and J gave up 5 bases, with 6 bases separating them. The CDR3 DNA, read in part, is TGCGCCAGCAGCCAAGATATCGGAGATACG. Translating gives CASSQDIGDT. The complete CDR3 sequence is CASSQDIGDTQYF.

There are many counts of this clone. The observed sequence ends 3 residues before the CDR3 terminus, with the missing tail filled in from the germline J gene. This chain links TRBV19 with TRBJ1-3; no clear D. Germline lookup yields CDR1 LNHDA and CDR2 SQIVND (reference sequence). This CDR3 contains 15 residues. V lost 4 bases to trimming and J lost 4 bases, with 14 bases between them. The CDR3 loop reads CASSTPQRRGNTIYF. The sequenced CDR3 bases are TGTGCCAGTAGTACCCCCCAGCGACGCGGAAACACC.

This clone occurred many times. The read finishes 3 residues shy of the CDR3 end, and the germline J gene is used to complete it. The chain recombines TRBV14 with TRBJ2-5, with unresolved D. CDR1 and CDR2 from the germline V gene are SGHDN and FVKESK. V lost 4 bases to trimming and J lost 5 bases, with 8 bases between them. This CDR3 is 12 amino acids long. Incomplete CDR3 DNA: TGTGCCAGCAGCCGCCTGAGCGAGACC. Translating gives CASSRLSET. The CDR3, in full, reads CASSRLSETQYF.

This clone has ten or more counts. The read comes to an end 3 residues before the CDR3 does, leaving the germline J gene to fill in the end. The V gene is TRBV20-1, the J gene TRBJ2-5; 12 bases fit TRBD2. Germline CDR1 DFQATT, CDR2 SNEGSKA (reference sequence). CDR3 length: 14 amino acids. The junction had 6 bases not matched to a gene; V was cut back by 6 bases and J by 4 bases. The CDR3 reads CSAPWTSGAETQYF. CDR3 DNA (partial): TGCAGTGCACCGTGGACTAGCGGGGCAGAGACC.

This clone was counted ten times or more. CDR3 bases read: TGCAGTGCTAGACCCTTTCGGTCGCCTAGCTCCTACAATGAG. It yields the protein CSARPFRSPSSYNE. The entire CDR3 is CSARPFRSPSSYNEQFF. The chain uses TRBV20-1 and TRBJ2-1; no definite D call. Coverage ceases 3 residues before the CDR3 finishes, and the germline J gene fills in the end. Germline V gene data show CDR1 as DFQATT and CDR2 as SNEGSKA (reference sequence). This CDR3 has 17 amino acids. The V end was cut by 2 bases, the J end by 0 bases, with 17 bases between.

In this sample, this clone turned up many times. Read coverage stops 3 residues before the CDR3 terminus; the germline J gene supplies the remainder. The chain employs TRBV5-4 and TRBJ2-3, with D perhaps matching TRBD1 (6 bases). V was clipped by 7 bases and J by 5 bases, with 20 bases between them. CDR1 is SGHNT, CDR2 YYREEE, per germline (reference sequence). The CDR3 is 15 amino acids. The CDR3 region is CASGQPGAGGDTQYF. CDR3 DNA (partial): TGTGCCAGCGGTCAACCAGGGGCAGGCGGAGATACG. Together with reference TRBV5-4 and TRBJ2-3, the CDR3 gives the full variable domain: ETGVTQSPTHLIKTRGQQVTLRCSSQSGHNTVSWYQQALGQGPQFIFQYYREEENGRGNFPPRFSGLQFPNYSSELNVNALELDDSALYLCASGQPGAGGDTQYFGPGTRLTVL.

The table lists this clone with many counts. The read terminates 3 residues ahead of where the CDR3 ends, so the germline J gene completes it. The chain couples TRBV20-1 to TRBJ1-6; 7 nucleotides agree with TRBD1. The junction had 14 bases not matched to a gene; V was cut back by 0 bases and J by 3 bases. The CDR3 length is 19 residues. Germline loops: CDR1 DFQATT, CDR2 SNEGSKA (reference sequence). The part of the CDR3 DNA that was read is TGCAGTGCTAGAGAAACCGGGACAGCCAGTAACTACTATAATTCACCC. It encodes CSARETGTASNYYNSP. The CDR3 in its entirety is CSARETGTASNYYNSPLHF.

Ten or more counts support this clone. The read terminates 3 residues before the CDR3 end, so the remaining end is supplied by the germline J gene. The chain employs TRBV7-8 and TRBJ1-4; tentatively, D is TRBD1 (5 bases). Germline CDR1 reads SGHVS; CDR2 reads FQNEAQ. The CDR3 covers 16 residues. Trimming left V 0 bases short and J 7 bases short, with 15 bases between. The CDR3 reads CASSLASGSQGEKLFF. CDR3 bases read: TGTGCCAGCAGCTTAGCCTCTGGGTCCCAGGGTGAAAAA.

This clone showed up just a few times. The sequenced fragment ends 3 residues before the CDR3 boundary, so the rest is inferred from the germline J gene. The V gene is TRBV19, the J gene TRBJ2-7, with D maybe TRBD2 (6 bases). This CDR3 is 14 amino acids long. V dropped 5 bases and J dropped 3 bases, with 14 bases sitting between them. Germline-derived CDR1 and CDR2 are LNHDA and SQIVND (reference sequence). CDR3: CASSSGLRFYEQYF. The part of the CDR3 DNA that was read is TGTGCCAGTAGTTCGGGACTGAGGTTCTACGAG. The full variable domain, with the rest looked up from reference TRBV19 and TRBJ2-7, is DGGITQSPKYLFRKEGQNVTLSCEQNLNHDAMYWYRQDPGQGLRLIYYSQIVNDFQKGDIAEGYSVSREKKESFPLTVTSAQKNPTAFYLCASSSGLRFYEQYFGPGTRLTVT.

This clone was recorded many times. The CDR3 is CASSEAAGRYYGYTF. The CDR3 bases that were read are TGTGCCAGCAGTGAAGCAGCTGGCAGGTACTATGGC. The J gene is TRBJ1-2, the V gene TRBV6-1; D call uncertain. Coverage ceases 3 residues before the CDR3 finishes, and the germline J gene fills in the end. V was trimmed by 0 bases and J by 3 bases, leaving 11 bases between them. This CDR3 is 15 amino acids long. Germline CDR1 is MNHNS and CDR2 is SASEGT.

Comments on this clone: The read ends 3 residues shy of where the CDR3 ends; the end is completed using the germline J gene. This chain uses TRBV10-2 with TRBJ2-2, with D possibly TRBD1 on 5 matching bases. The CDR3 runs 14 residues. Germline assignment: CDR1 WSHSY and CDR2 SAAADI. The CDR3 bases that were read are TGCGCCACCGGCGACAGTGTCACTAATGAAAAG. Encoded protein: CATGDSVTNEK. The full-length CDR3 reads as CATGDSVTNEKLFF.

This clone was seen repeatedly, ten times or more. Read coverage stops 3 residues before the CDR3 terminus; the germline J gene supplies the remainder. The chain joins TRBV6-2 or TRBV6-3 to TRBJ1-2; TRBD1 matches at 8 bases. CDR1 and CDR2 (germline): MNHEY, SVGEGT. Unmatched junction bases numbered 8, after V lost 0 bases and J lost 5 bases. This CDR3 is built from 16 residues. The CDR3: CASSYSQGAFVYGYTF. The DNA read from the CDR3 is TGTGCCAGCAGTTACTCCCAGGGGGCCTTTGTTTATGGC.

This clone was counted ten times or more. At one boundary the junction diverges from the germline segment, which might be a read error. The sequenced fragment ends 3 residues before the CDR3 boundary, so the rest is inferred from the germline J gene. The chain joins TRBV4-2 to TRBJ2-7; a weak D match, TRBD1 (5 bases). The CDR3 has 16 amino acids. CDR1 and CDR2 from the germline V gene are LGHNA and YNFKEQ. The DNA read from the CDR3 is TGCGCCAGCAGCCAAGATTGGCAGGGCGTCGCCTACGAG. Protein sequence: CASSQDWQGVAYE. The full-length CDR3 reads as CASSQDWQGVAYEQYF.

This clone was observed a few times. The read ends 3 residues early relative to the CDR3; the germline J gene fills the gap. This chain connects TRBV19 to TRBJ1-5; D is undetermined. Germline V CDR1 and CDR2: LNHDA, SQIVND (reference sequence). Trimming took 1 base from V and 1 from J, leaving 5 bases between them. CDR3 length: 14 residues. The DNA read from the CDR3 is TGTGCCAGTAGTATAGGGCAAAGCAATCAGCCC. Its translation is CASSIGQSNQP. In full, the CDR3 reads CASSIGQSNQPQHF.

This clone came up many times. Read coverage stops 3 residues before the CDR3 terminus; the germline J gene supplies the remainder. The chain is built from TRBV20-1 and TRBJ2-2; a weak D match, TRBD1 (6 bases). CDR1 is DFQATT and CDR2 is SNEGSKA in the germline V gene (reference sequence). Between the trimmed V and J ends, which lost 3 bases and 4 bases, there was a span of 12 bases. The CDR3 consists of 14 residues. CDR3 amino acids: CSARDSEVTGELFF. CDR3 DNA, as far as it was read: TGCAGTGCTAGGGACAGCGAAGTCACCGGGGAG.

This clone was picked up many times. The read comes to an end 3 residues before the CDR3 does, leaving the germline J gene to fill in the end. The V and J genes are TRBV10-3 and TRBJ1-2; D is unresolved. V was cut by 5 bases and J by 4 bases, with 8 bases left in between. The CDR3 extends over 12 amino acids. The germline V gene encodes CDR1 ENHRY and CDR2 SYGVKD. CDR3 sequence: CAISPDTYGYTF. The DNA read from the CDR3 is TGTGCCATCAGTCCCGACACCTATGGC.

This clone was detected ten times or more. The read halts 3 residues ahead of the CDR3 end, with the missing end drawn from the germline J gene. V is TRBV10-3 and J is TRBJ2-5; 8 nucleotides align to TRBD2. The germline V gene encodes CDR1 ENHRY and CDR2 SYGVKD. CDR3 size: 15 residues. After removal of 6 bases from V and 1 base from J, the junction contained 7 bases not matched to a gene. Partial CDR3 DNA: TGTGCCATCAGCTTAGCGGGAAATTTCCAAGAGACC. This gives the protein CAISLAGNFQET. The entire CDR3 protein reads CAISLAGNFQETQYF.

There are many counts of this clone. The read comes to an end 3 residues before the CDR3 does, leaving the germline J gene to fill in the end. This rearrangement joins TRBV20-1 to TRBJ2-2; TRBD1 matches at 7 bases. CDR3 size: 14 residues. Germline V gene sequence: CDR1 DFQATT, CDR2 SNEGSKA (reference sequence). This CDR3 reads CSAVSRQGDEKLFF. CDR3 DNA (partial): TGCAGTGCCGTCTCTAGACAGGGCGATGAAAAG.

This clone occurred many times. The sequence runs out 3 residues before the end of the CDR3; the remainder is reconstructed from the germline J gene. This chain uses TRBV5-1 with TRBJ2-2; D is ambiguous. CDR3 size: 15 residues. The V gene lost 2 bases and the J gene lost 0 bases, with 8 bases spanning the gap. Germline assignment: CDR1 SGHRS and CDR2 YFSETQ. CDR3 in amino acids: CASSFDLTNTGELFF. CDR3 DNA (partial): TGCGCCAGCAGCTTCGACTTAACGAACACCGGGGAG. The entire variable domain, with the rest obtained from reference TRBV5-1 and TRBJ2-2, is as follows: KAGVTQTPRYLIKTRGQQVTLSCSPISGHRSVSWYQQTPGQGLQFLFEYFSETQRNKGNFPGRFSGRQFSNSRSEMNVSTLELGDSALYLCASSFDLTNTGELFFGEGSRLTVL.

Regarding this clone: Germline is not matched at one junction end, which may reflect a read error. The CDR3 extends 3 residues past the end of the read, so its final part is completed from the germline J gene. At the DNA level, this CDR3 is encoded by other sequences in the same sample as well. The chain links TRBV7-2 to TRBJ2-1; 12 bases line up with TRBD2. Looked up from germline, CDR1 is SGHTA and CDR2 is FQGNSA. The CDR3 covers 15 residues. The sequenced CDR3 bases are TGCGCCAGCAGCTTAGGCCCTAGCGGGAGGGATGAG. The encoded protein is CASSLGPSGRDE. The whole CDR3 protein reads CASSLGPSGRDEQFF.

This clone was counted many times. The read ends 3 residues shy of where the CDR3 ends; the end is completed using the germline J gene. V usage is TRBV19 and J usage is TRBJ2-2; 9 bases agree with TRBD1. Trimming at V came to 6 bases and at J to 3 bases, leaving 5 bases not matched to a gene. The CDR3 runs 15 residues. Per the germline V gene, CDR1 is LNHDA and CDR2 is SQIVND (reference sequence). CDR3: CASRPGQGYTGELFF. CDR3 DNA (partial): TGTGCCAGTAGGCCGGGACAGGGATACACCGGGGAG.